Shown below are 30 T cell receptor beta chains from a single sample sequenced in a study of shared clonotypes between healthy human individuals. Clones were sequenced by immunoSEQ multiplex PCR, and TCRdb holds only the in-frame ones, with some missing. Seen here are 2 million to 3 million clones, approximately 92% observed once, and the top ten hold roughly 0.14%. Sequencing used naive CD4+ T cells sorted from blood. Subset: CD45RA+ positively selected. The receptors here all came from a man between 18 and 35 years old in good health.

V usage is TRBV5-8 and J usage is TRBJ1-4, with unresolved D. The CDR3 has 12 amino acids. The V gene lost 5 bases and the J gene lost 8 bases, with 10 bases spanning the gap. In germline, CDR1 is SGHTS, CDR2 YDEGEE. The CDR3 sequence: CASREWEEKLFF. The CDR3 nucleotides are TGTGCCAGCAGGGAATGGGAGGAAAAACTGTTTTTT.

V and J are TRBV10-3 and TRBJ1-5; 11 positions agree with TRBD1. V dropped 5 bases and J dropped 3; count of bases not matched to a gene: 3. There are 15 residues in the CDR3. Germline CDR1 is ENHRY and CDR2 is SYGVKD. The CDR3 DNA sequence: TGTGCCATCAGTAGGACAGGGGGCAACAATCAGCCCCAGCATTTT. Its translation: CAISRTGGNNQPQHF.

V gene TRBV10-3 combines with J gene TRBJ2-5; 9 bases match TRBD2. CDR3 size: 12 residues. Losses at the gene ends were 10 bases for V and 1 base for J; bases not matched to a gene: 1. Germline loops: CDR1 ENHRY, CDR2 SYGVKD. The CDR3 nucleotides read TGTGCCACTAGCGGGGCCCAAGAGACCCAGTACTTC. Protein sequence: CATSGAQETQYF.

This rearrangement joins TRBV7-9 to TRBJ1-1; tentatively, D is TRBD1 (6 bases). The V end lost 5 bases, the J end lost 3 bases, and 19 bases lay between the germline ends. Germline V gives CDR1 SEHNR, CDR2 FQNEAQ (reference sequence). This CDR3 is 16 amino acids long. CDR3 sequence: CASSHRAQSLHTEAFF. Here the CDR3 DNA reads TGTGCCAGCAGCCACAGGGCACAGAGCCTGCACACTGAAGCTTTCTTT.

The rearrangement joins TRBV9 to TRBJ2-2; TRBD2 is a possible D gene (5 bases). V was clipped by 4 bases and J by 0 bases, with 10 bases between them. CDR1 and CDR2 (germline): SGDLS, YYNGEE. The CDR3 is made up of 15 amino acids. The CDR3 nucleotides are TGTGCCAGCAGCATCGCGGGTACGAACACCGGGGAGCTGTTTTTT. Protein product: CASSIAGTNTGELFF.

The genes are TRBV18 and TRBJ1-6, with 7 bases aligning to TRBD1. The V and J ends lost 6 bases and 7 bases, in that order; junction bases with no gene match: 6. Germline V CDR1 and CDR2: KGHSH, LQKENI. This CDR3 comprises 14 residues. The CDR3 DNA reads TGTGCCAGCTCCTCACAGGACAGGAATTCACCCCTCCACTTT. Its translation: CASSSQDRNSPLHF.

V usage is TRBV6-1 and J usage is TRBJ1-5, with D unresolved. With 2 bases removed from V and 0 bases from J, the gap between germline ends came to 8 bases. CDR3 length: 15 amino acids. Germline lookup yields CDR1 MNHNS and CDR2 SASEGT. CDR3 sequence: CASSERAASNQPQHF. The CDR3 DNA reads as TGTGCCAGCAGTGAACGGGCAGCTAGCAATCAGCCCCAGCATTTT.

The chain combines TRBV2 with TRBJ2-5, with D perhaps TRBD2 (5 bases). Germline V gene data show CDR1 as SNHLY and CDR2 as FYNNEI. V was pared by 9 bases and J by 2 bases, with 16 bases between. The CDR3 consists of 14 residues. This chain's CDR3 is CASKGRTLQETQYF. Here the CDR3 DNA reads TGTGCCAGTAAGGGCCGGACTTTACAAGAGACCCAGTACTTC.

V gene TRBV2 combines with J gene TRBJ2-7, with TRBD2 matching over 12 bases. The CDR3 is 15 residues long. V lost 6 bases to trimming and J lost 4 bases; unmatched junction nucleotides: 7. Germline V lookup: CDR1 SNHLY, CDR2 FYNNEI. The CDR3: CASRRVTSGSYEQYF. In nucleotides, the CDR3 is TGTGCCAGCAGGCGAGTGACTAGCGGGAGTTACGAGCAGTACTTC.

The V gene is TRBV10-3, the J gene TRBJ2-1; D call uncertain. This CDR3 region has 12 residues. The germline V and J ends were trimmed by 5 bases and 9 bases, with 11 bases remaining between them. Germline V lookup: CDR1 ENHRY, CDR2 SYGVKD. In DNA form, the CDR3 reads TGTGCCATCAGTCCTCATAGCTCTGAGCAGTTCTTC. The encoded protein is CAISPHSSEQFF.

V usage is TRBV7-9 and J usage is TRBJ1-1, with 8 bases aligning to TRBD1. J lost 0 bases, V lost 5 bases, and 5 bases had no gene match. The CDR3 extends over 15 amino acids. Germline V gene data show CDR1 as SEHNR and CDR2 as FQNEAQ (reference sequence). The CDR3 DNA follows: TGTGCCAGCAGCCCTACGGACAGGGTGAACACTGAAGCTTTCTTT. It specifies CASSPTDRVNTEAFF. The full variable domain, rest sourced from reference TRBV7-9 and TRBJ1-1, is DTGVSQNPRHKITKRGQNVTFRCDPISEHNRLYWYRQTLGQGPEFLTYFQNEAQLEKSRLLSDRFSAERPKGSFSTLEIQRTEQGDSAMYLCASSPTDRVNTEAFFGQGTRLTVV.

On this clone: Other DNA sequences from this sample encode an identical CDR3 as well. J is TRBJ2-7 and V is TRBV2; D is ambiguous. V lost 5 bases to trimming and J lost 3 bases, with 5 bases between them. The V gene's germline CDR1 is SNHLY and CDR2 FYNNEI. This CDR3 is built from 11 residues. DNA of the CDR3: TGTGCCAGCAGTCCGGTCTACGAGCAGTACTTC. Protein product: CASSPVYEQYF.

A word on this clone: Other DNA sequences in this specimen translate into the identical CDR3. J is TRBJ1-1 and V is TRBV19; D is perhaps TRBD1 (6 bases). The CDR3 length is 13 residues. Per germline, CDR1 LNHDA and CDR2 SQIVND (reference sequence). Trimming shortened V by 3 bases and J by 4 bases, and 9 bases separated the two germline ends. Here the CDR3 reads CASSIQGPTEAFF. The CDR3, as DNA: TGTGCCAGTAGTATTCAGGGGCCCACTGAAGCTTTCTTT.

The chain links TRBV4-2 to TRBJ1-2; D unclear. The germline gives CDR1 LGHNA, CDR2 YNFKEQ. The CDR3 has 13 residues. The V and J ends lost 1 base and 8 bases respectively, with 11 bases between them. In DNA, the CDR3 is TGTGCCAGCAGCCAAGTTGCGCTAGCGGGCTACACCTTC. This codes for CASSQVALAGYTF.

V usage is TRBV11-2 and J usage is TRBJ1-1; TRBD1 might be the D (5 bases). This CDR3 contains 14 residues. The V gene lost 4 bases and the J gene lost 1 base, with 10 bases spanning the gap. Looked up from germline, CDR1 is SGHAT and CDR2 is FQNNGV. The CDR3: CASSSLDKNTEAFF. CDR3 nucleotide sequence: TGTGCCAGCAGCTCCTTGGACAAGAACACTGAAGCTTTCTTT.

The V and J genes are TRBV5-1 and TRBJ2-2, with D perhaps matching TRBD2 (5 bases). CDR1 SGHRS and CDR2 YFSETQ come from the germline V gene. The CDR3 covers 14 residues. With 4 bases removed from V and 6 bases from J, the gap between germline ends came to 13 bases. CDR3 region: CASSATSLAGELFF. The CDR3 region has the DNA TGCGCCAGCAGCGCAACTAGTCTGGCCGGGGAGCTGTTTTTT. Using reference TRBV5-1 and TRBJ2-2 for the parts outside the CDR3, the full variable domain is KAGVTQTPRYLIKTRGQQVTLSCSPISGHRSVSWYQQTPGQGLQFLFEYFSETQRNKGNFPGRFSGRQFSNSRSEMNVSTLELGDSALYLCASSATSLAGELFFGEGSRLTVL.

The gene calls are TRBV6-5 and TRBJ1-3, with TRBD1 matching over 8 bases. The CDR3 loop spans 15 amino acids. Germline values: CDR1 MNHEY, CDR2 SVGAGI. The trim removed 8 bases at V and 0 bases at J, leaving 6 bases unmatched. CDR3 sequence (DNA): TGTGCCAGCGGGCGCAGGGGGCCCTCTGGAAACACCATATATTTT. Protein product: CASGRRGPSGNTIYF.

This chain links TRBV6-1 with TRBJ2-2; TRBD1 or TRBD2 may be the D gene (5 bases each). This CDR3 is 14 amino acids long. Between the trimmed V and J ends, which lost 10 bases and 0 bases, there was a span of 12 bases. Germline loops: CDR1 MNHNS, CDR2 SASEGT. This CDR3 reads CATHWGTNTGELFF. The CDR3 bases are TGTGCCACCCATTGGGGGACGAACACCGGGGAGCTGTTTTTT.

V gene TRBV18 combines with J gene TRBJ1-3; D unclear. Trimming stripped 3 bases from V and 6 bases from J, with 15 bases between. The V gene's germline CDR1 is KGHSH and CDR2 LQKENI. The CDR3 is 15 residues long. CDR3 sequence (DNA): TGTGCCAGCTCACCCCGTCTCTCTCCGGAAAACACCATATATTTT. Its translation: CASSPRLSPENTIYF.

The V gene is TRBV5-8, the J gene TRBJ2-5; 9 bases match TRBD1. The CDR3 contains 15 residues. Germline V lookup: CDR1 SGHTS, CDR2 YDEGEE. V was clipped by 2 bases and J by 6 bases; unmatched bases: 8. The CDR3 sequence is CASSFPWGQGQTQYF. The CDR3 DNA follows: TGTGCCAGCAGCTTTCCCTGGGGACAGGGCCAGACCCAGTACTTC.

The CDR3 protein is CASSEGTPSYIYEQYF. CDR3 nucleotides: TGTGCCAGCAGTGAAGGAACGCCTAGTTATATCTACGAGCAGTACTTC. The V gene is TRBV2, the J gene TRBJ2-7, with D hard to call. V lost 1 base and J 3 bases, leaving 16 bases between the germline ends. Germline V gene sequence: CDR1 SNHLY, CDR2 FYNNEI. This CDR3 has 16 amino acids. The variable domain in full, completed from reference TRBV2 and TRBJ2-7, reads EPEVTQTPSHQVTQMGQEVILRCVPISNHLYFYWYRQILGQKVEFLVSFYNNEISEKSEIFDDQFSVERPDGSNFTLKIRSTKLEDSAMYFCASSEGTPSYIYEQYFGPGTRLTVT.

This sequence joins TRBV6-5 and TRBJ2-1, with TRBD2 matching over 8 bases. The CDR3 length is 14 residues. Germline V gene data show CDR1 as MNHEY and CDR2 as SVGAGI. Trimming at V came to 7 bases and at J to 6 bases, leaving 8 bases not matched to a gene. The CDR3 region is CASTRTSWSNEQFF. DNA of the CDR3: TGTGCCAGCACCCGGACTAGCTGGTCCAATGAGCAGTTCTTC.

V and J are TRBV2 and TRBJ1-2; the D is unclear. Trimming took 7 bases from V and 5 from J, leaving 14 bases between them. CDR3 size: 13 residues. Germline V CDR1 and CDR2: SNHLY, FYNNEI. This chain's CDR3 is CASMLGTVYGYTF. DNA for the CDR3: TGTGCCAGCATGCTCGGTACAGTTTATGGCTACACCTTC.

This chain joins TRBV18 and TRBJ2-5; 9 nucleotides align to TRBD2. From germline, CDR1 is KGHSH and CDR2 LQKENI. V dropped 0 bases and J dropped 5; count of bases not matched to a gene: 4. CDR3 size: 15 residues. The CDR3 nucleotides read TGTGCCAGCTCACCACCCGCGGGGGGGCATGAGACCCAGTACTTC. Translating it yields CASSPPAGGHETQYF.

A single count supports this clone. The CDR3, as DNA: TGTGCCACAAAGGGGGTAGCACCCTACAATGAGCAGTTCTTC. Protein product: CATKGVAPYNEQFF. The rearrangement uses TRBV19 and TRBJ2-1; possibly TRBD1 for D (6 bases). The CDR3 spans 14 residues. Germline CDR1 and CDR2: LNHDA and SQIVND (reference sequence). Trimming took off 10 bases at V and 2 bases at J, with 15 bases between the two ends.

The rearrangement joins TRBV7-2 to TRBJ1-6; D is perhaps TRBD1 (6 bases). The CDR3 contains 16 residues. V was clipped by 4 bases and J by 7 bases, with 17 bases between them. From germline, CDR1 is SGHTA and CDR2 FQGNSA. The CDR3: CASSSLPRGQNSPLHF. CDR3 DNA sequence: TGTGCCAGCAGCTCCTTGCCCCGGGGGCAGAATTCACCCCTCCACTTT.

The chain carries TRBV7-2 and TRBJ1-5; D is unclear. This CDR3 comprises 15 residues. CDR1 is SGHTA, CDR2 FQGNSA, per germline. Trimming took 5 bases from V and 2 from J, leaving 13 bases between them. The CDR3 region is CASSPAWGGNQPQHF. The CDR3 bases are TGTGCCAGCAGCCCCGCGTGGGGTGGCAATCAGCCCCAGCATTTT.

This clone was counted a few times. The chain has TRBV7-2 and TRBJ1-2, with D possibly matching TRBD1 (5 bases). CDR1 is SGHTA, CDR2 FQGNSA, per germline. The CDR3 is 14 amino acids. V lost 1 base to trimming and J lost 3 bases, with 9 bases between them. CDR3 DNA: TGTGCCAGCAGCTTAGAGGTGGGGCACTATGGCTACACCTTC. As protein: CASSLEVGHYGYTF.

The chain employs TRBV29-1 and TRBJ1-3; D call uncertain. The length of the CDR3 is 14 residues. Per germline, CDR1 SQVTM and CDR2 ANQGSEA. The germline V and J ends were trimmed by 0 bases and 4 bases, with 10 bases remaining between them. The CDR3 sequence is CSVEDSRSGNTIYF. CDR3 sequence (DNA): TGCAGCGTTGAAGACAGTCGGTCGGGAAACACCATATATTTT.

Remarks on this clone: Other DNA sequences from this sample encode an identical CDR3 as well. V is TRBV19 and J is TRBJ1-4; D possibly corresponds to TRBD1 (6 bases). The V and J ends lost 5 bases and 8 bases respectively, with 18 bases between them. CDR1 LNHDA and CDR2 SQIVND come from the germline V gene (reference sequence). This CDR3 is built from 15 residues. The CDR3, as DNA: TGTGCCAGTAGTCCCCGGCAGGGGCGTGGGGAAAAACTGTTTTTT. Its translation: CASSPRQGRGEKLFF.